These T cell receptor beta chains were read from a single sample in a study of blood T cells in healthy people across ages. One entry per CDR3 protein results from TCRdb running MiXCR on the 5' RACE reads. This sample carries about 680,000 distinct CDR3 sequences, 49% of them seen once, and the ten largest clones take roughly 30%. The sample taken for sequencing was blood. The receptors shown here come from a woman aged 60-70 years in good health. CDR3s leave out the opening cysteine and the closing phenylalanine or tryptophan. The D gene is left open where the match is weak. The listing skips clone size in some rows; elsewhere it reads once, few, many or a size class.

J: TRBJ2-4; D: TRBD2; V: TRBV4-2; size: -; CDR3: ANSDREGLAGMGKNIQY
J: TRBJ2-7; D: TRBD1; V: TRBV7-2; size: -; CDR3: ASSSTGFTYEQY
J: TRBJ2-3; D: -; V: TRBV11-1; size: few; CDR3: ASSTPTKPPGDTQY
J: TRBJ2-7; D: -; V: TRBV7-2; size: few; CDR3: ASSSRSGSYEQY
J: TRBJ2-5; D: TRBD1; V: TRBV20-1; size: -; CDR3: SEDRGGGETQY
J: TRBJ2-3; D: -; V: TRBV3-1; size: -; CDR3: ASSHSSSGGGTDTQY
J: -; D: -; V: TRBV29-1; size: -; CDR3: IVFPLETQY
J: TRBJ2-7; D: -; V: TRBV28; size: few; CDR3: ASSFDSRAPQSSYEQY
J: TRBJ2-1; D: -; V: TRBV7-2; size: -; CDR3: ASSRLQLSYNEQF
J: TRBJ1-2; D: -; V: TRBV3-1; size: few; CDR3: ASSRGDSKAGYT
J: TRBJ1-2; D: -; V: TRBV7-9; size: -; CDR3: ASSLGSASHYGYT
J: TRBJ2-5; D: TRBD1; V: TRBV4-1; size: -; CDR3: ASSRTGGGQETQY
J: TRBJ2-5; D: -; V: TRBV7-2; size: -; CDR3: ASSPEGRMGETQY
J: TRBJ2-7; D: -; V: TRBV6-1; size: once; CDR3: ASSEARGFWNEQY
J: TRBJ2-6; D: -; V: TRBV7-2; size: -; CDR3: ASSLNRVASGANVLT
J: TRBJ1-2; D: TRBD1; V: TRBV4-1; size: -; CDR3: ASSQSLQGSGGYGYT
J: TRBJ2-6; D: -; V: TRBV6-5; size: few; CDR3: ASRRTSGANVLT
J: TRBJ2-3; D: TRBD2; V: TRBV29-1; size: -; CDR3: SVETTSGSSVDTQY
J: TRBJ2-1; D: -; V: TRBV5-1; size: few; CDR3: ASSLAFGVNEQF
J: TRBJ1-1; D: -; V: TRBV20-1; size: once; CDR3: SASSPPFPEAF
J: TRBJ2-3; D: -; V: TRBV7-2; size: -; CDR3: ASSLRFGGDRDTDTQY
J: TRBJ1-2; D: TRBD1; V: TRBV20-1; size: few; CDR3: SADAQGTNYGYT